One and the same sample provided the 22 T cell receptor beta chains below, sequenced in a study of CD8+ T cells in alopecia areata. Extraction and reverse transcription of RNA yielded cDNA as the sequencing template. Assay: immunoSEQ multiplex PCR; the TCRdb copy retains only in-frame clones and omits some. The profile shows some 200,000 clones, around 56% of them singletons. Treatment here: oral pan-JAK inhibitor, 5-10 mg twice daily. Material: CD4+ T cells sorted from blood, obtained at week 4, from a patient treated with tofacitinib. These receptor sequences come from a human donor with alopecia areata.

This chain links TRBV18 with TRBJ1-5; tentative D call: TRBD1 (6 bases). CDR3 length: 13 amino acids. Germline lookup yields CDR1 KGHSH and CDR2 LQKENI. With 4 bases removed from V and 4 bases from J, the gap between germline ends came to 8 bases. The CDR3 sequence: CASSRQDNQPQHF. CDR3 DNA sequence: TGTGCCAGCTCACGACAGGATAATCAGCCCCAGCATTTT.

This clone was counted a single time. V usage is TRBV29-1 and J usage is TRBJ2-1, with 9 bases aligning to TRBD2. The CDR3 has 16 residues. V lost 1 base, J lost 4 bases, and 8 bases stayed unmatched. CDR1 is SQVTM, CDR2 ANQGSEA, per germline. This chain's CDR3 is CSVEGGGESHYNEQFF. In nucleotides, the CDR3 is TGCAGCGTTGAAGGCGGGGGGGAGTCTCATTACAATGAGCAGTTCTTC.

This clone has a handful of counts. The CDR3 coding sequence is TGTGCCCAATCGGCCGGGACCCACACTGAAGCTTTCTTT. Protein: CAQSAGTHTEAFF. The V gene is TRBV7-9, the J gene TRBJ1-1; a weak D match, TRBD1 (5 bases). The CDR3 has 13 residues. The germline V gene has CDR1 SEHNR and CDR2 FQNEAQ (reference sequence). V was clipped by 11 bases and J by 3 bases, with 16 bases between them.

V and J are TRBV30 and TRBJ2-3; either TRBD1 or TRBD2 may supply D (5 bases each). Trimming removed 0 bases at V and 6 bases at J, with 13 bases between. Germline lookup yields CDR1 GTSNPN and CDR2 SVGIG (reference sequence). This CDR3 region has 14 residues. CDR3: CAWSVLGVTDTQYF. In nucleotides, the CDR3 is TGTGCCTGGAGTGTATTGGGGGTAACGGATACGCAGTATTTT.

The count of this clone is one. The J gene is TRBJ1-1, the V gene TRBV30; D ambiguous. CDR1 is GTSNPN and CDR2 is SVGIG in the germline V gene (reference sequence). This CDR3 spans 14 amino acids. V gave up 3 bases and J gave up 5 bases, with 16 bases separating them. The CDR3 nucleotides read TGTGCCTGGAGGAATTTGGGTGCTTGGACTGAAGCTTTCTTT. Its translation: CAWRNLGAWTEAFF. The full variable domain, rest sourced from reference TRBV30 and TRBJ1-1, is SQTIHQWPATLVQPVGSPLSLECTVEGTSNPNLYWYRQAAGRGLQLLFYSVGIGQISSEVPQNLSASRPQDRQFILSSKKLLLSDSGFYLCAWRNLGAWTEAFFGQGTRLTVV.

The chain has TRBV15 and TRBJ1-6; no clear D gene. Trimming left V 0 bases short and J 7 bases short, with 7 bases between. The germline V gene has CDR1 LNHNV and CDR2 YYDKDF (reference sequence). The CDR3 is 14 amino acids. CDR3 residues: CATSREQQNSPLHF. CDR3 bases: TGTGCCACCAGCAGAGAACAGCAAAATTCACCCCTCCACTTT.

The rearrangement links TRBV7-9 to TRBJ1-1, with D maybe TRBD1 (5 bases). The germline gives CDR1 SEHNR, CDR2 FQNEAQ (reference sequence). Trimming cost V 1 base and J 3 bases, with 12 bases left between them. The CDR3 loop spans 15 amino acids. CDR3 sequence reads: CASSLVGRADTEAFF. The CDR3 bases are TGTGCCAGCAGCTTAGTGGGCAGGGCGGACACTGAAGCTTTCTTT.

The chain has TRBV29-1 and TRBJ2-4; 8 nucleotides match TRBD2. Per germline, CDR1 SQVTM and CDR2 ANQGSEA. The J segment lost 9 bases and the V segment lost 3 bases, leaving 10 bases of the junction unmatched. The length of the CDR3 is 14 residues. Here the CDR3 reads CSVEMSGGPGIQYF. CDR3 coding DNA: TGCAGCGTTGAGATGTCGGGGGGGCCGGGCATTCAGTACTTC.

The CDR3 sequence: CAWSVGRLNTDTQYF. The CDR3 coding sequence is TGTGCCTGGAGTGTGGGCAGGTTAAACACAGATACGCAGTATTTT. The V gene is TRBV30, the J gene TRBJ2-3; D not resolved. Per germline, CDR1 GTSNPN and CDR2 SVGIG (reference sequence). This CDR3 contains 15 residues. Trimming shortened V by 0 bases and J by 2 bases, and 12 bases separated the two germline ends.

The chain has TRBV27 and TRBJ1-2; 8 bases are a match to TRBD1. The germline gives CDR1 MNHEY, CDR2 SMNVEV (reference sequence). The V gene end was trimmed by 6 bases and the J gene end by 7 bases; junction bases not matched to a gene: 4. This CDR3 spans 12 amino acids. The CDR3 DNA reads TGTGCCAGCAGCTCGGACAGGGCTGGCTACACCTTC. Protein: CASSSDRAGYTF.

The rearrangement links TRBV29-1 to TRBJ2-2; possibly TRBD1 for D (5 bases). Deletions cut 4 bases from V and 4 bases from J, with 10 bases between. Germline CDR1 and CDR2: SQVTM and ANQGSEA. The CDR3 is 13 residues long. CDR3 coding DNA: TGCAGCGTTGTAGGGGTAGGCACCGGGGAGCTGTTTTTT. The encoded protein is CSVVGVGTGELFF.

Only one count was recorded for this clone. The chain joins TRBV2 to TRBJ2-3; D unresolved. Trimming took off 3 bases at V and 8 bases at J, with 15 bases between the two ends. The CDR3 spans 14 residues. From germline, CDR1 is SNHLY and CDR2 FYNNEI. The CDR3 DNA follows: TGTGCCAGCAGTGATTTAAAGCCCGATTGTACGCAGTATTTT. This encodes CASSDLKPDCTQYF.

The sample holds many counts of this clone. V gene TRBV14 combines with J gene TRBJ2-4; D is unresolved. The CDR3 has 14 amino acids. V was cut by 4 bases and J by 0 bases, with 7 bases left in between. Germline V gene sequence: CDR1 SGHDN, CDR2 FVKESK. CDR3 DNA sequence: TGTGCCAGCAGCCCCAGGAGAGCCAAAAACATTCAGTACTTC. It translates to CASSPRRAKNIQYF.

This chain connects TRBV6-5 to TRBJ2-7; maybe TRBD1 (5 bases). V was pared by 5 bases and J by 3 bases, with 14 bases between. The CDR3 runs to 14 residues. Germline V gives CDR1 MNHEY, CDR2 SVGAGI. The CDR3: CASSKFDSGYEQYF. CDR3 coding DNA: TGTGCCAGCAGTAAATTTGACAGTGGCTACGAGCAGTACTTC.

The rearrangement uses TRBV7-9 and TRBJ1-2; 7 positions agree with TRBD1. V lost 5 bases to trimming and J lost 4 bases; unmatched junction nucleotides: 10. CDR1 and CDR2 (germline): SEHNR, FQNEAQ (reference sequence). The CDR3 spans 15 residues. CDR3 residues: CASSPTTGDLYGYTF. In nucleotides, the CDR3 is TGTGCCAGCAGCCCGACAACAGGGGACCTCTATGGCTACACCTTC.

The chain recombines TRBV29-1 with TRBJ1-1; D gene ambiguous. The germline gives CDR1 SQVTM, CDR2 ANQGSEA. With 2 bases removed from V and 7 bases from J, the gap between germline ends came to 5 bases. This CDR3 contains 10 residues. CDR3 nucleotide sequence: TGCAGCGTTGAATTGGTTGAAGCTTTCTTT. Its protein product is CSVELVEAFF. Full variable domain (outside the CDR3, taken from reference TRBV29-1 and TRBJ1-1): SAVISQKPSRDICQRGTSLTIQCQVDSQVTMMFWYRQQPGQSLTLIATANQGSEATYESGFVIDKFPISRPNLTFSTLTVSNMSPEDSSIYLCSVELVEAFFGQGTRLTVV.

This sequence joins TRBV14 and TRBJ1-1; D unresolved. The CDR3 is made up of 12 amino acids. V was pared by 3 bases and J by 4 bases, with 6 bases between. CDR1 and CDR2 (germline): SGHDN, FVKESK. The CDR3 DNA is TGTGCCAGCAGCCATGGAACCACTGAAGCTTTCTTT. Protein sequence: CASSHGTTEAFF. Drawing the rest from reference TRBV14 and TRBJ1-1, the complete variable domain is EAGVTQFPSHSVIEKGQTVTLRCDPISGHDNLYWYRRVMGKEIKFLLHFVKESKQDESGMPNNRFLAERTGGTYSTLKVQPAELEDSGVYFCASSHGTTEAFFGQGTRLTVV.

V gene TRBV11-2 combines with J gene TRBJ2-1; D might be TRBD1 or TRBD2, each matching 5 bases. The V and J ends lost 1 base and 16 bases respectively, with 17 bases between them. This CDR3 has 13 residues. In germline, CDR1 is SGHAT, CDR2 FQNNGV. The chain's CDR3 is CASSLVPGTVDFF. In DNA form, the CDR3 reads TGTGCCAGCAGCTTAGTCCCCGGGACCGTCGATTTCTTC.

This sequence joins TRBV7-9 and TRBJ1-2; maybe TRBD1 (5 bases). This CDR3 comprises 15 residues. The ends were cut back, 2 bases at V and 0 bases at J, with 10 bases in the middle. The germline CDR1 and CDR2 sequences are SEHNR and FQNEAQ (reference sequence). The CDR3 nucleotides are TGTGCCAGCAGCTTAATCCAGGGAGCTAACTATGGCTACACCTTC. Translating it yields CASSLIQGANYGYTF.

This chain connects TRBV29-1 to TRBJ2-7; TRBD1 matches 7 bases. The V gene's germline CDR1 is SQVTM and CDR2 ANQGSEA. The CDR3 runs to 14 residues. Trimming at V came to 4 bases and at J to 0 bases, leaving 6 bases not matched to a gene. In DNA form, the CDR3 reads TGCAGCGTTGCAGGACAGGACAGCTCCTACGAGCAGTACTTC. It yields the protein CSVAGQDSSYEQYF.

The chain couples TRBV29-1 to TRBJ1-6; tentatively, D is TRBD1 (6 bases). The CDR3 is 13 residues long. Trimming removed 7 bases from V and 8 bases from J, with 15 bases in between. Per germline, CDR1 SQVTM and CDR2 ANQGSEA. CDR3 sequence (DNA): TGCAGCGCTGGTAGGGGGATGGATTCACCCCTCCACTTT. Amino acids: CSAGRGMDSPLHF.

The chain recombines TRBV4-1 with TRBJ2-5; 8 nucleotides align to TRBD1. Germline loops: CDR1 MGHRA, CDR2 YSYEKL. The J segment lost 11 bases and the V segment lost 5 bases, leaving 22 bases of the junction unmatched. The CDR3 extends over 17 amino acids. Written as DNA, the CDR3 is TGCGCCAGCAGCGAAAGGCCCGGACAGGGAAAACTGAGGGGACAGTACTTC. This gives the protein CASSERPGQGKLRGQYF.